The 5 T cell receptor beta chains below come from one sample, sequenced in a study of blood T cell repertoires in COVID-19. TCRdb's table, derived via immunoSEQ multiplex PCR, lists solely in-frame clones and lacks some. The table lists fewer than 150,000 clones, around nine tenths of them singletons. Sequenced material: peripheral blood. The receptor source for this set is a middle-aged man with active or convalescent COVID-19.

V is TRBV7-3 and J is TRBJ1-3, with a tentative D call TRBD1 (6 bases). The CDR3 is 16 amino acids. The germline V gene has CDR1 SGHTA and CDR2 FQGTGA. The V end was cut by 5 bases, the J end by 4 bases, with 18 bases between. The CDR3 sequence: CASSPQGPTRGNTIYF. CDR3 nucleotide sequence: TGTGCCAGCAGCCCACAGGGTCCAACGAGGGGAAACACCATATATTTT.

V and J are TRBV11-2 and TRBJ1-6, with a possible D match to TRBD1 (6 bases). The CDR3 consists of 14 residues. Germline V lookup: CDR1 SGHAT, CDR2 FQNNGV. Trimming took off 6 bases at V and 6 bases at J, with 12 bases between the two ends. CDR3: CASSFLQGNSPLHF. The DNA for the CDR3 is TGTGCCAGCAGTTTTTTACAGGGTAATTCACCCCTCCACTTT. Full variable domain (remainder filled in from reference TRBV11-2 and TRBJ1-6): EAGVAQSPRYKIIEKRQSVAFWCNPISGHATLYWYQQILGQGPKLLIQFQNNGVVDDSQLPKDRFSAERLKGVDSTLKIQPAKLEDSAVYLCASSFLQGNSPLHFGNGTRLTVT.

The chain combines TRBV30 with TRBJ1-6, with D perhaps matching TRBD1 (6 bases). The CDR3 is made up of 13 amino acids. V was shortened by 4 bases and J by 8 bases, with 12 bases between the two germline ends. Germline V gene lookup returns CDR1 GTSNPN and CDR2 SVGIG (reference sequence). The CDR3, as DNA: TGTGCCTGGACAGGGGAATATCATTCACCCCTCCACTTT. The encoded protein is CAWTGEYHSPLHF.

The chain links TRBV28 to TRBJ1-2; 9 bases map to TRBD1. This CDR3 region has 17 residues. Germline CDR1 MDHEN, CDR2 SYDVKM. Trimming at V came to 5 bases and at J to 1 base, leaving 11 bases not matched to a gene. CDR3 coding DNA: TGTGCCAGCAGTCTCCCCGGACAGGGGAAGTTTAACTATGGCTACACCTTC. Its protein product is CASSLPGQGKFNYGYTF.

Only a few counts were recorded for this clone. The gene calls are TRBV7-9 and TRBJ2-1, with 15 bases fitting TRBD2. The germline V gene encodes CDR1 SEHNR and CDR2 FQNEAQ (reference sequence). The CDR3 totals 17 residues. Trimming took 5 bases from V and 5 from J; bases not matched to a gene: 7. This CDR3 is CASSAGLAGGVDNEQFF. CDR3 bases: TGTGCCAGCAGCGCGGGACTAGCGGGAGGTGTCGACAATGAGCAGTTCTTC.